The 8 T cell receptor beta chains presented below share a single source sample, sequenced in a study of beta chain features in type 1 diabetes. The study's findings and limits: Type 1 diabetes patients showed a moderate but significant shortening of TCRB CDR3s in all four CD4+ subsets.

Antigen specificity for these receptors is unknown. The whole isolated RNA underwent reverse transcription, so sequencing captured expressed TCRB transcripts. Data came from immunoSEQ multiplex PCR; TCRdb stores just in-frame clones and leaves some out. Counted here are approximately 150,000 clones, roughly an eighth occurring once; the ten biggest clones make up under 1.5%. Sequencing was performed on central memory CD4+ T cells from blood. The receptors were sampled from a man aged 18 to 30 with type 1 diabetes.

The chain couples TRBV2 to TRBJ2-1; possibly TRBD1 for D (5 bases). CDR1 SNHLY and CDR2 FYNNEI come from the germline V gene. The CDR3 is 14 residues long. Trimming pared 7 bases from V and 0 bases from J, leaving 10 bases between. The CDR3 DNA reads TGTGCCAGCAAAGGCGACAGCTCCTACAATGAGCAGTTCTTC. Translated: CASKGDSSYNEQFF. The whole variable domain, filled in from reference TRBV2 and TRBJ2-1, reads EPEVTQTPSHQVTQMGQEVILRCVPISNHLYFYWYRQILGQKVEFLVSFYNNEISEKSEIFDDQFSVERPDGSNFTLKIRSTKLEDSAMYFCASKGDSSYNEQFFGPGTRLTVL.

This chain joins TRBV10-1 and TRBJ2-7; D uncertain. V shed 0 bases and J shed 0 bases, with 6 bases lying between them. This CDR3 is built from 14 residues. The germline CDR1 and CDR2 sequences are WNHNN and SYGVQD (reference sequence). CDR3 bases: TGCGCCAGCAGTGAGTCTATAAGCTCCTACGAGCAGTACTTC. Encoded protein: CASSESISSYEQYF.

In this sample, this clone turned up a few times. The V call is TRBV5-1, the J call TRBJ2-6; no firm D call. This CDR3 contains 17 residues. The germline CDR1 and CDR2 sequences are SGHRS and YFSETQ. The V end was cut by 4 bases, the J end by 1 base, with 15 bases between. CDR3 bases: TGCGCCAGCAGCCCGGATTACGACCGGTCTGGGGCCAACGTCCTGACTTTC. Translated: CASSPDYDRSGANVLTF.

The chain combines TRBV7-9 with TRBJ1-5; D possibly corresponds to TRBD1 (5 bases). The germline V gene has CDR1 SEHNR and CDR2 FQNEAQ (reference sequence). V was cut by 1 base and J by 5 bases, with 9 bases left in between. The CDR3 runs 14 residues. CDR3 protein: CASSLGGRDQPQHF. CDR3 DNA sequence: TGTGCCAGCAGCTTAGGGGGCAGGGATCAGCCCCAGCATTTT. The full variable domain, in which reference TRBV7-9 and TRBJ1-5 provide the parts outside the CDR3, is DTGVSQNPRHKITKRGQNVTFRCDPISEHNRLYWYRQTLGQGPEFLTYFQNEAQLEKSRLLSDRFSAERPKGSFSTLEIQRTEQGDSAMYLCASSLGGRDQPQHFGDGTRLSIL.

This clone was picked up many times. V is TRBV2 and J is TRBJ2-1; 8 bases fit TRBD1. J was trimmed by 5 bases and V by 8 bases; bases with no gene match: 11. The germline V gene encodes CDR1 SNHLY and CDR2 FYNNEI. CDR3 length equals 15 residues. CDR3 amino acids: CASGDRGVYDNEQFF. CDR3 bases: TGTGCCAGCGGAGACAGGGGAGTCTATGACAATGAGCAGTTCTTC.

This clone showed up just a few times. This chain connects TRBV30 to TRBJ1-2; 8 bases line up with TRBD1. CDR1 and CDR2 from the germline V gene are GTSNPN and SVGIG (reference sequence). The J segment lost 4 bases and the V segment lost 5 bases, leaving 6 bases of the junction unmatched. The CDR3 has 13 residues. For the CDR3, the DNA is TGTGCCTGGTCTCTGGGACAGGTCTATGGCTACACCTTC. It codes for CAWSLGQVYGYTF.

The chain carries TRBV6-6 and TRBJ2-3; 9 bases are a match to TRBD1. Per germline, CDR1 MNHNY and CDR2 SVGAGI (reference sequence). The CDR3 extends over 16 amino acids. Trimming removed 5 bases from V and 4 bases from J; junction bases left unmatched: 10. This CDR3 is CASSPKPGQGSDTQYF. The CDR3 DNA follows: TGTGCCAGCAGTCCAAAACCGGGACAGGGTTCAGATACGCAGTATTTT.

This chain links TRBV2 with TRBJ1-1; D may be TRBD1 (5 bases). CDR1 and CDR2 (germline): SNHLY, FYNNEI. With 2 bases removed from V and 0 bases from J, the gap between germline ends came to 7 bases. The CDR3 extends over 14 amino acids. The CDR3 region has the DNA TGTGCCAGCAGTGAAATAGGGGTGAACACTGAAGCTTTCTTT. This sequence encodes CASSEIGVNTEAFF.